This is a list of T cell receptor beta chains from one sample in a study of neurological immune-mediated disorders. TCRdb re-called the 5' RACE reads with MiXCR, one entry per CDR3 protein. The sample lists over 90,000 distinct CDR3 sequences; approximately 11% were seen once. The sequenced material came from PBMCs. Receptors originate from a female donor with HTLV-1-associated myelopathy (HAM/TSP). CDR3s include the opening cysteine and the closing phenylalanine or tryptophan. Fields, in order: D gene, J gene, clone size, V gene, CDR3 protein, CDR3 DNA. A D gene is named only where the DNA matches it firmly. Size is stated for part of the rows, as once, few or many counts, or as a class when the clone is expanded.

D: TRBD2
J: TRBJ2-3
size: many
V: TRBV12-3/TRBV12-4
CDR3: CASSRASGGRTDTQYF
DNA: TGTGCCAGCAGCCGAGCTAGCGGGGGGCGCACAGATACGCAGTATTTT

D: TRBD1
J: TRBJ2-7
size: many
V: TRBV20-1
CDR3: CSARSQGVPGEQYF
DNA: TGCAGTGCTAGGTCCCAGGGGGTACCGGGCGAGCAGTACTTC

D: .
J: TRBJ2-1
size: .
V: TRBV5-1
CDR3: CASSRGQAGTYNEQFF
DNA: TGCGCCAGCAGCCGAGGACAGGCGGGAACCTACAATGAGCAGTTCTTC

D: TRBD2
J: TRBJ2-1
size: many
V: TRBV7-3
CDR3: CASSFPGTSGGDEQFF
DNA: TGTGCCAGCAGCTTCCCCGGGACTAGCGGGGGGGATGAGCAGTTCTTC

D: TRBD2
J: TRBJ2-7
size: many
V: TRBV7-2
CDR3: CASSLVAGGYYEQYF
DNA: TGTGCCAGCAGCTTAGTAGCGGGGGGCTACTACGAGCAGTACTTC

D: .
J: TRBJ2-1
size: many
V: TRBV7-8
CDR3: CASSLVQGDNEQFF
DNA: TGTGCCAGCAGCTTAGTCCAGGGAGACAATGAGCAGTTCTTC

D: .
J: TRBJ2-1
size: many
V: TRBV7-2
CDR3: CASSLDLIRPNEQFF
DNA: TGTGCCAGCAGCTTAGATCTTATCCGGCCCAATGAGCAGTTCTTC

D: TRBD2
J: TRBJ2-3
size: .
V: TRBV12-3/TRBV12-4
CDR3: CVSRLAGVGTDTQYF
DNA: TGTGTCAGCAGGCTAGCGGGGGTCGGCACAGATACGCAGTATTTT

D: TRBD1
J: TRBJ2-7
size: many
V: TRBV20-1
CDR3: CSATGTAKNEQYF
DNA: TGCAGTGCTACCGGGACAGCCAAGAACGAGCAGTACTTC

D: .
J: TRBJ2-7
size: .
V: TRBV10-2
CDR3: CASLRAPSSYEQYF
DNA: TGCGCCAGCCTCAGAGCCCCTAGCTCCTACGAGCAGTACTTC